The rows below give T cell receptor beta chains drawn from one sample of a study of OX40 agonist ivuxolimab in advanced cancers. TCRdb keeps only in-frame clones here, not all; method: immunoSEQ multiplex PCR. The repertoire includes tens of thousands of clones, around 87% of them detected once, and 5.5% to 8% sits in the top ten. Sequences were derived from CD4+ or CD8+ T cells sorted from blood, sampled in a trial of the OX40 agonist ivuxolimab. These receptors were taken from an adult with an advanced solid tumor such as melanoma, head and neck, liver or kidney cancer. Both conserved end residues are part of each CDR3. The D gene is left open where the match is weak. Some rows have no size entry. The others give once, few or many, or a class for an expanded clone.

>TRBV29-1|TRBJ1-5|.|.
TGCAGCGTTGCTGGGTGGAATCAGCCCCAGCATTTT
CSVAGWNQPQHF
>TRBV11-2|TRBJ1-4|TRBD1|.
TGTGCCAGCAGCGCAGGGACAGGGGGCCTTAATGAAAAACTGTTTTTT
CASSAGTGGLNEKLFF
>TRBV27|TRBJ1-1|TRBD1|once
TGTGCCAGCAGTAGGGGAGGGGGCGGCACTGAAGCTTTCTTT
CASSRGGGGTEAFF
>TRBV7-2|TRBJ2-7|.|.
TGTGCCAGCAGCGATCCTCAGGGGCTGCCCTACGAGCAGTACTTC
CASSDPQGLPYEQYF
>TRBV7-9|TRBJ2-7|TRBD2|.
TGTGCCAGCAGCTTTAGCGGGGGCTTCCACGAGCAGTACTTC
CASSFSGGFHEQYF
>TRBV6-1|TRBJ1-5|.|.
TGTGCCAGCATCGAAGGGGGGCTGCCCCAGCATTTT
CASIEGGLPQHF
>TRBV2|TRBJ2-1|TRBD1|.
TGTGCCAGCAGGGGTGGGACAGGGGCGCTCAATGAGCAGTTCTTC
CASRGGTGALNEQFF
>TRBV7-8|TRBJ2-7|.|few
TGTGCCAGCATACCTCATGGGGCTGGGGAGCAGTACTTC
CASIPHGAGEQYF
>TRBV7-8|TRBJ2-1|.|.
TGTGCCAGCAGCCCGTACACCTCGCTAGGATTTGCGTATAATGAGCAGTTCTTC
CASSPYTSLGFAYNEQFF
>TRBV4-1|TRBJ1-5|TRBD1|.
TGCGCCAGCAGCCCGCAGGGGGGTAGCAATCAGCCCCAGCATTTT
CASSPQGGSNQPQHF
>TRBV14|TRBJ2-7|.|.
TGTGCCAGCAGCCATGGCCGGGACAACGCCTACGAGCAGTACTTC
CASSHGRDNAYEQYF
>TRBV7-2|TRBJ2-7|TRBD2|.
TGTGCCAGCAGCTTGGGACTAGCGGGACTCCCCTACGAGCAGTACTTC
CASSLGLAGLPYEQYF
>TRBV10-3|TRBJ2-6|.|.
TGTGCCATCAGTGAGAGGGCAGGGGCCAACGTCCTGACTTTC
CAISERAGANVLTF
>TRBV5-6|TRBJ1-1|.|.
TGTGCCAGCAGCTTTTCGGACACTGAAGCTTTCTTT
CASSFSDTEAFF
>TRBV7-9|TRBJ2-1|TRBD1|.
TGTGCCAGCAGCCGGGGACAGGGATATGGTGAGCAGTTCTTC
CASSRGQGYGEQFF
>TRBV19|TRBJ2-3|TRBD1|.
TGTGCCAGTAGTGTGGGACAGGGGCTAGAGACAGATACGCAGTATTTT
CASSVGQGLETDTQYF
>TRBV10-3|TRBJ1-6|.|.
TGTGCCATCAGCTACCGGGATTCAGATTCACCCCTCCACTTT
CAISYRDSDSPLHF
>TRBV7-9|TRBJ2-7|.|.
TGTGCCAGCAGTTTGGGCGGACATCTTACCGAGCAGTACTTC
CASSLGGHLTEQYF
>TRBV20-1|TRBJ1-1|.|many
TGCAGTGCTATTGGCACTGAAGCTTTCTTT
CSAIGTEAFF
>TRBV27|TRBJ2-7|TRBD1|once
TGTGCCAGCAGCGCCGGGACAGGGGGCTACGAGCAGTACTTC
CASSAGTGGYEQYF
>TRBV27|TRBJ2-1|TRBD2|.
TGTGCCAGCAGTGGACTAGCGGGGGTCAGCTCCTACAATGAGCAGTTCTTC
CASSGLAGVSSYNEQFF
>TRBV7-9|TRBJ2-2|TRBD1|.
TGTGCCAGCAGCCACCGACAGGGATCAGGCACCGGGGAGCTGTTTTTT
CASSHRQGSGTGELFF
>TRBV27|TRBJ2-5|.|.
TGTGCCAGCAGTTTTAGAAATCAAGAGACCCAGTACTTC
CASSFRNQETQYF
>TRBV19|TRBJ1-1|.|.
TGTGCCGCCTCGTGGGGCTCAACTGAAGCTTTCTTT
CAASWGSTEAFF